This T cell receptor beta chain was obtained from a study of blood T cell repertoires in COVID-19. Study at large: Collection of acute and convalescent COVID-19 samples took place in the United States, Italy and Spain. Sources were T cells, B-cell-depleted T cells, or PBMCs; the material itself was cDNA or gDNA.

Germline loops: CDR1 SGHTA, CDR2 FQGNSA. Deletions cut 4 bases from V and 0 bases from J, with 10 bases between. The CDR3 spans 16 residues. Authors' analysis steps: Amplification of reference gene primers provided the estimated nucleated cell counts. Produced via immunoSEQ multiplex PCR; TCRdb's table is partial and in-frame only. V, J and clone size are taken as reported in that table, and D and trimming were inferred from the DNA itself. The sample gives 130,000 or so clones, more than 80% of which show up once; 3.5% to 5% is in the top ten. The clonotype originates from a human donor in a cohort sampled during active COVID-19. Sequenced sample: peripheral blood. V usage is TRBV7-2 and J usage is TRBJ2-6; TRBD2 is a possible D gene (6 bases). CDR3 in amino acids: CASSWGLASGANVLTF. CDR3 in DNA: TGTGCCAGCAGCTGGGGACTGGCCTCTGGGGCCAACGTCCTGACTTTC. Looking up the rest from reference TRBV7-2 and TRBJ2-6 gives the full variable domain: GAGVSQSPSNKVTEKGKDVELRCDPISGHTALYWYRQSLGQGLEFLIYFQGNSAPDKSGLPSDRFSAERTGGSVSTLTIQRTQQEDSAVYLCASSWGLASGANVLTFGAGSRLTVL.